The rows below give T cell receptor beta chains drawn from one sample of a study of blood T cell repertoires in COVID-19. Only in-frame clones appear in the TCRdb table, and some are missing; sequencing was by immunoSEQ multiplex PCR. The table has just under 85,000 clones, 85% to 90% seen once. Sequencing was done on a sample of peripheral blood. These receptors were collected from a man older than 75 with active or convalescent COVID-19. The CDR3 runs from the conserved cysteine through the conserved F or W. D genes are given only for firm matches. Not every row has a clone size; where given, it reads once, few, many or a size class.

d_call,j_call,v_call,clone_size,cdr3_nt,cdr3_aa
TRBD1,TRBJ1-3,TRBV11-2,.,TGTGCCAGCAGCCGCGAACTTAGAACAGGGGGCTCTGGAAACACCATATATTTT,CASSRELRTGGSGNTIYF
.,TRBJ1-6,TRBV30,.,TGTGCCTGGAGTGTGCTCAGGGTGATAACGACTTCGCCCCTCCACTTT,CAWSVLRVITTSPLHF
TRBD2,TRBJ2-1,TRBV9,few,TGTGCCAGCAGCGGGCCCCGCCTCCTAGCGGGAGCTTACAATGAGCAGTTCTTC,CASSGPRLLAGAYNEQFF
TRBD1,TRBJ2-2,TRBV5-1,.,TGCGCCAGCAGCTTGGGGACAGGGGGAAACACCGGGGAGCTGTTTTTT,CASSLGTGGNTGELFF
TRBD2,TRBJ2-5,TRBV24-1,.,TGTGCCACCAGTGATCGGTTCAGTAGGACTAGCTCCTCAGAGACCCAGTACTTC,CATSDRFSRTSSSETQYF
TRBD1,TRBJ1-6,TRBV28,.,TGTGCCAGCAGCAACCAAGACAGGGGCCTTAATTCACCCCTCCACTTT,CASSNQDRGLNSPLHF
.,TRBJ1-1,TRBV5-5,once,TGTGCCAGCAGCTATCAGGGCGATACTGAAGCTTTCTTT,CASSYQGDTEAFF
.,TRBJ2-3,TRBV7-9,.,TGTGCCAGCAAACCCCAGGGGTCAGGGTTAAATACGCAGTATTTT,CASKPQGSGLNTQYF
.,TRBJ1-6,TRBV6-2/TRBV6-3,.,TGTGCCAGCAGCCCCGGACAAGCTTATAATTCACCCCTCCACTTT,CASSPGQAYNSPLHF
TRBD1,TRBJ1-1,TRBV5-1,.,TGCGCCAGCAGCTTGTCGACAGGGGGCACTGAAGCTTTCTTT,CASSLSTGGTEAFF
.,TRBJ1-4,TRBV18,.,TGTGCCAGCTCACCACCCTCGCAGGGGGAAAAACTGTTTTTT,CASSPPSQGEKLFF
.,TRBJ1-5,TRBV2,.,TGTGCCAGCAGTGAGAAGGACGGGGATCAGCCCCAGCATTTT,CASSEKDGDQPQHF
TRBD1,TRBJ2-4,TRBV28,.,TGTGCCAGCAGTTTAGGGGACAGATTCGGGCTAGCCAAAAACATTCAGTACTTC,CASSLGDRFGLAKNIQYF
TRBD2,TRBJ2-3,TRBV9,.,TGTGCCAGCAGCGTCCGCGGGGGGACCTCAGATACGCAGTATTTT,CASSVRGGTSDTQYF
TRBD1,TRBJ1-6,TRBV27,once,TGTGCCAGCAGACCTATACAGGGGTCACCCCTCCACTTT,CASRPIQGSPLHF
TRBD1,TRBJ1-3,TRBV6-6,.,TGTGCCAGCAGTGCACAGGGGGCAGACACCATATATTTT,CASSAQGADTIYF
.,TRBJ1-2,TRBV3-1/TRBV3-2,.,TGTGCCAGCAGCCAAACGGAGGGTTTCAGCTACACCTTC,CASSQTEGFSYTF
.,TRBJ1-5,TRBV5-4,few,TGTGCCAGCAGCTTGGGGGGAGGGCAGCCCCAGCATTTT,CASSLGGGQPQHF
.,TRBJ2-3,TRBV7-2,.,TGTGCCAGCAGCTCCCTAGGCACAGATACGCAGTATTTT,CASSSLGTDTQYF
.,TRBJ1-1,TRBV3-1/TRBV3-2,.,TGTGCCAGCAGCCAATTCGGAGGCAACACTGAAGCTTTCTTT,CASSQFGGNTEAFF
TRBD1,TRBJ2-5,TRBV19,.,TGTGCCAGTAGTACGGACAGGGGTACGGAGACCCAGTACTTC,CASSTDRGTETQYF
TRBD1,TRBJ1-5,TRBV11-2,.,TGTGCCAGCGGGACAGGGGGGTTCGATCAGCCCCAGCATTTT,CASGTGGFDQPQHF
.,TRBJ1-1,TRBV5-1,once,TGCGCCAGCAGCGTGTCCTCGGACACTGAAGCTTTCTTT,CASSVSSDTEAFF
.,TRBJ2-3,TRBV5-1,.,TGCGCCAGCAGCTTGGATTCCGTTGCGCAGTATTTT,CASSLDSVAQYF
.,TRBJ1-4,TRBV10-3,.,TGTGCCATCAGTGGGGGCACTAATGAAAAACTGTTTTTT,CAISGGTNEKLFF
TRBD1,TRBJ1-2,TRBV6-5,.,TGTGCCGGCACCGGACAGGGGCATACTAACTATGGCTACACCTTC,CAGTGQGHTNYGYTF
.,TRBJ2-4,TRBV7-2,.,TGTGCCAGCAGCTTACTAGCCAAAAACATTCAGTACTTC,CASSLLAKNIQYF
TRBD2,TRBJ2-2,TRBV6-6,.,TGTGCCAGCAGTCCTCAGCGGGAAGGGAGCACCGGGGAGCTGTTTTTT,CASSPQREGSTGELFF
.,TRBJ1-2,TRBV16,.,TGTGCCAGCAGCCTGCGGGGGGCGGATGGCTACACCTTC,CASSLRGADGYTF
TRBD1,TRBJ1-2,TRBV7-2,.,TGTGCCAGCAGCTTAGCCGGGACAGGGCTGAACTATGGCTACACCTTC,CASSLAGTGLNYGYTF
.,TRBJ2-5,TRBV5-4,.,TGTGCCAGCAGCTGGGACAACCAAGAGACCCAGTACTTC,CASSWDNQETQYF
.,TRBJ1-1,TRBV19,.,TGTGCCAGTAGTCACGCCGGGAGAGCCATGAACACTGAAGCTTTCTTT,CASSHAGRAMNTEAFF
TRBD2,TRBJ2-5,TRBV4-1,.,TGCGCCAGCAGCCAAGTTCTAGCGGGGGGAATATTTCAAGAGACCCAGTACTTC,CASSQVLAGGIFQETQYF